The 14 T cell receptor beta chains below were found in one sample sequenced in a study of T cell repertoires in cytomegalovirus infection. Using its own MiXCR run on the reads, TCRdb lists one record per CDR3 protein. The data hold fewer than 400,000 distinct CDR3 sequences, with around 18% observed a single time. The specimen was PBMCs. These receptors originate from a human donor in good health (CMV status not recorded). Some clones in this sample may be carry-over from other donors' samples.

The chain combines TRBV7-8 with TRBJ1-6, with TRBD1 matching over 9 bases. V lost 2 bases, J lost 8 bases, and 4 bases stayed unmatched. Germline CDR1 and CDR2: SGHVS and FQNEAQ. The CDR3 spans 15 residues. This CDR3 is CASSLRGQGYSPLHF. CDR3 sequence (DNA): TGTGCCAGCAGCTTACGGGGACAGGGTTATTCACCCCTCCACTTT.

This clonotype showed up just a few times. The V and J genes are TRBV20-1 and TRBJ2-1; D gene ambiguous. Trimming pared 3 bases from V and 9 bases from J, leaving 9 bases between. Germline V gene data show CDR1 as DFQATT and CDR2 as SNEGSKA (reference sequence). The CDR3 spans 11 residues. The CDR3 DNA reads as TGCAGTGCTAGTCCAGCGTTTGAGCAGTTCTTC. Its translation is CSASPAFEQFF.

The V and J genes are TRBV7-2 and TRBJ2-2; D perhaps matches TRBD2 (5 bases). V was pared by 3 bases and J by 9 bases, with 11 bases between. CDR1 and CDR2 from the germline V gene are SGHTA and FQGNSA. CDR3 length: 13 amino acids. The DNA of the CDR3 is TGTGCCAGCAGCTTTTATCGGAGGCGGGAGCTGTTTTTT. Encoded protein: CASSFYRRRELFF.

This clonotype was counted between two and nine times. J is TRBJ1-5 and V is TRBV19; 7 bases fit TRBD1. The germline CDR1 and CDR2 sequences are LNHDA and SQIVND (reference sequence). CDR3 length equals 13 residues. After removal of 9 bases from V and 4 bases from J, the junction contained 6 bases not matched to a gene. The CDR3 DNA follows: TGTGCCAGCCAGGACAGGAAGAATCAGCCCCAGCATTTT. Protein product: CASQDRKNQPQHF.

This clonotype occurred many times. CDR3 loop: CASSLGGGFSYEQYF. CDR3 sequence (DNA): TGTGCCAGCAGCTTAGGGGGGGGATTCTCCTACGAGCAGTACTTC. This chain uses TRBV7-2 with TRBJ2-7, with 7 bases that match TRBD2. CDR1 SGHTA and CDR2 FQGNSA come from the germline V gene. This CDR3 has 15 residues. J lost 0 bases, V lost 1 base, and 3 bases had no gene match.

In its sample, this clonotype was seen many times. The V and J genes are TRBV7-2 and TRBJ2-5, with TRBD2 as a possible D gene (6 bases). Trimming removed 5 bases at V and 1 base at J, with 11 bases between. Looked up from germline, CDR1 is SGHTA and CDR2 is FQGNSA. The length of the CDR3 is 14 residues. The CDR3 DNA reads TGTGCCAGCAGCCTAACGGGGGTCCAAGAGACCCAGTACTTC. Residues: CASSLTGVQETQYF.

CDR3 sequence (DNA): TGTGCCTGGGATCTTTACAATGAGCAGTTCTTC. Protein: CAWDLYNEQFF. The V and J genes are TRBV30 and TRBJ2-1; D is uncertain. This CDR3 spans 11 amino acids. The V and J ends lost 5 bases and 4 bases respectively, with 6 bases between them. CDR1 is GTSNPN and CDR2 is SVGIG in the germline V gene (reference sequence).

This chain connects TRBV4-2 to TRBJ1-4; possible D gene TRBD1, 6 bases. V was pared by 4 bases and J by 7 bases, with 13 bases between. The CDR3 is 14 amino acids. Germline V gene lookup returns CDR1 LGHNA and CDR2 YNFKEQ. The CDR3 DNA reads as TGTGCCAGCAGCCGAGGGACACGGCGTGAAAAACTGTTTTTT. The encoded protein is CASSRGTRREKLFF.

The chain has TRBV24-1 and TRBJ2-5; D could derive from TRBD1 or TRBD2 (6 bases each). The CDR3 is made up of 14 amino acids. Germline V gene sequence: CDR1 KGHDR, CDR2 SFDVKD. V lost 4 bases and J 4 bases, leaving 12 bases between the germline ends. CDR3 nucleotide sequence: TGTGCCACCAGTGACCAGGGGAGGAGAGAGACCCAGTACTTC. It specifies CATSDQGRRETQYF.

This clonotype has a handful of counts. CDR3 residues: CSAFRGANVLTF. CDR3 DNA sequence: TGCAGTGCCTTTAGGGGGGCCAACGTCCTGACTTTC. This sequence joins TRBV20-1 and TRBJ2-6; no clear D. Germline V gives CDR1 DFQATT, CDR2 SNEGSKA (reference sequence). The CDR3 length is 12 residues. Trimming pared 6 bases from V and 4 bases from J, leaving 7 bases between.

This clonotype was seen at least ten times. The chain is built from TRBV7-2 and TRBJ1-4; D unresolved. V lost 5 bases and J lost 8, with 12 bases in between. Germline V lookup: CDR1 SGHTA, CDR2 FQGNSA. The CDR3 is 13 amino acids. The CDR3: CASSPQSGEKLFF. The CDR3 nucleotides are TGTGCCAGCAGCCCTCAGTCGGGCGAAAAACTGTTTTTT.

This clonotype was detected many times. The V gene is TRBV7-6, the J gene TRBJ2-1; 7 nucleotides line up with TRBD1. Per germline, CDR1 SGHVS and CDR2 FNYEAQ. The V and J ends lost 9 bases and 5 bases, in that order; junction bases with no gene match: 7. This CDR3 has 13 amino acids. CDR3 residues: CASKRGPNNEQFF. In DNA form, the CDR3 reads TGTGCCAGTAAGAGGGGGCCCAACAATGAGCAGTTCTTC.

The chain combines TRBV20-1 with TRBJ2-3; the D call may be TRBD1 or TRBD2 (6 bases each). The germline V and J ends were trimmed by 1 base and 4 bases, with 15 bases remaining between them. This CDR3 spans 15 amino acids. Germline CDR1 and CDR2: DFQATT and SNEGSKA (reference sequence). In DNA, the CDR3 is TGCAGTGCTAGAGGAAGGGGGGAGATGCCAGATACGCAGTATTTT. Amino acids: CSARGRGEMPDTQYF.

This clonotype was found a few times. V gene TRBV7-6 combines with J gene TRBJ2-6; tentative D call: TRBD1 (6 bases). Germline CDR1 and CDR2: SGHVS and FNYEAQ. The length of the CDR3 is 16 residues. Trimming stripped 2 bases from V and 2 bases from J, with 10 bases between. The CDR3 region has the DNA TGTGCCAGCAGCTTACAGGGGCGGGCTGGGGCCAACGTCCTGACTTTC. Its protein is CASSLQGRAGANVLTF.